These 26 T cell receptor beta chains were sequenced from one sample in a study of beta chain features in type 1 diabetes. Study-level findings and limits: There was a moderate but significant shortening of TCRB CDR3s in all four CD4+ subsets of Type 1 diabetes patients.

Antigens of these TCRs are unknown. Sequenced material consisted of expressed TCRB transcripts (all of the isolated RNA was reverse transcribed). Produced via immunoSEQ multiplex PCR; TCRdb's table is partial and in-frame only. The sample shows 160,000 or so clones, around 63% of them seen only once. Sequences were obtained from naive CD4+ T cells from blood. The receptors here all came from a man aged 25-45 years with type 1 diabetes.

The chain uses TRBV29-1 and TRBJ1-1, with a possible D match to TRBD1 (5 bases). The V gene lost 5 bases and the J gene lost 1 base, with 11 bases spanning the gap. The CDR3 totals 13 residues. Germline assignment: CDR1 SQVTM and CDR2 ANQGSEA. CDR3 nucleotide sequence: TGCAGCGTTAGGAGGGGCGGGAACACTGAAGCTTTCTTT. Protein sequence: CSVRRGGNTEAFF. The whole variable domain, remainder taken from reference TRBV29-1 and TRBJ1-1, is SAVISQKPSRDICQRGTSLTIQCQVDSQVTMMFWYRQQPGQSLTLIATANQGSEATYESGFVIDKFPISRPNLTFSTLTVSNMSPEDSSIYLCSVRRGGNTEAFFGQGTRLTVV.

V gene TRBV7-2 combines with J gene TRBJ2-5; tentatively, D is TRBD2 (6 bases). The germline CDR1 and CDR2 sequences are SGHTA and FQGNSA. The CDR3 has 14 residues. V dropped 8 bases and J dropped 4 bases, with 17 bases sitting between them. The CDR3 is CASESDQGGETQYF. CDR3 DNA sequence: TGTGCCAGCGAAAGTGACCAGGGAGGAGAGACCCAGTACTTC.

The V call is TRBV5-6, the J call TRBJ2-5; 9 nucleotides line up with TRBD1. This CDR3 contains 15 residues. Germline assignment: CDR1 SGHDT and CDR2 YYEEEE. V shed 4 bases and J 5 bases; nucleotides not matched to a gene: 9. The CDR3 region is CASSGTGGSGETQYF. CDR3 nucleotide sequence: TGTGCCAGCAGCGGCACAGGGGGCTCCGGGGAGACCCAGTACTTC.

J is TRBJ2-3 and V is TRBV7-2; TRBD1 aligns across 10 bases. The germline gives CDR1 SGHTA, CDR2 FQGNSA. J lost 4 bases, V lost 5 bases, and 6 bases had no gene match. The CDR3 spans 15 residues. CDR3 region: CASSLRDRGSDTQYF. Here the CDR3 DNA reads TGTGCCAGCAGCCTCCGGGACAGGGGTTCAGATACGCAGTATTTT.

The CDR3 coding sequence is TGTGCCTGGAGTCCCCCCGGGACTCTAGCCAAAAACATTCAGTACTTC. Amino acid sequence: CAWSPPGTLAKNIQYF. J is TRBJ2-4 and V is TRBV30; D might be TRBD2 (6 bases). Germline V gene data show CDR1 as GTSNPN and CDR2 as SVGIG (reference sequence). The V and J ends lost 2 bases and 0 bases respectively, with 14 bases between them. This CDR3 region has 16 residues.

The CDR3, as DNA: TGTGCCAGTAGTATAGACCTACAGGGCGGATACTACGAGCAGTACTTC. This translates into CASSIDLQGGYYEQYF. The V gene is TRBV19, the J gene TRBJ2-7; TRBD1 might be the D (6 bases). The CDR3 extends over 16 amino acids. Germline loops: CDR1 LNHDA, CDR2 SQIVND (reference sequence). V was pared by 0 bases and J by 3 bases, with 15 bases between.

This chain connects TRBV7-2 to TRBJ2-1, with 9 bases lining up with TRBD1. The V segment lost 4 bases and the J segment 9 bases; nucleotides outside the gene matches: 4. The germline V gene has CDR1 SGHTA and CDR2 FQGNSA. The CDR3 totals 13 residues. CDR3 amino acids: CASSSQQGAEQFF. The CDR3 DNA follows: TGTGCCAGCAGCTCTCAACAGGGGGCTGAGCAGTTCTTC.

This clone was counted only a few times. The chain is built from TRBV25-1 and TRBJ2-7; no definite D call. CDR1 is MGHDK and CDR2 is SYGVNS in the germline V gene. The V and J ends lost 3 bases and 3 bases respectively, with 15 bases between them. This CDR3 is 15 amino acids long. The CDR3 loop is CASSEQYGGFYEQYF. The CDR3 DNA follows: TGTGCCAGCAGTGAGCAGTACGGTGGTTTCTACGAGCAGTACTTC.

The rearrangement joins TRBV20-1 to TRBJ2-1; D not resolved. The CDR3 is 10 residues long. Trimming removed 4 bases from V and 9 bases from J, with 7 bases in between. Germline V CDR1 and CDR2: DFQATT, SNEGSKA (reference sequence). CDR3 coding DNA: TGCAGTGCTACCGTCCTTGAGCAGTTCTTC. Its protein is CSATVLEQFF.

The rearrangement uses TRBV9 and TRBJ2-5, with D unclear. V lost 0 bases to trimming and J lost 1 base, with 4 bases between them. Germline V lookup: CDR1 SGDLS, CDR2 YYNGEE. This CDR3 comprises 13 residues. As DNA, the CDR3 is TGTGCCAGCAGCGTAGACAGCCAAGAGACCCAGTACTTC. This gives the protein CASSVDSQETQYF.

This clone appeared once. This chain uses TRBV9 with TRBJ2-5; D perhaps matches TRBD2 (5 bases). The V end lost 1 base, the J end lost 3 bases, and 10 bases lay between the germline ends. CDR3 length: 14 amino acids. Germline values: CDR1 SGDLS, CDR2 YYNGEE. The CDR3 region is CASSVTRGEETQYF. CDR3 nucleotide sequence: TGTGCCAGCAGCGTAACCCGGGGAGAAGAGACCCAGTACTTC.

This clone was detected a few times. This sequence joins TRBV10-3 and TRBJ2-7; D could derive from TRBD1 or TRBD2 (5 bases each). The CDR3 consists of 16 residues. Trimming left V 6 bases short and J 3 bases short, with 21 bases between. Germline CDR1 ENHRY, CDR2 SYGVKD. CDR3 amino acids: CAIRDHGTRGIYEQYF. The CDR3 nucleotides are TGTGCCATCAGAGACCACGGGACCAGAGGGATCTACGAGCAGTACTTC.

In this sample, this clone turned up a few times. The DNA of the CDR3 is TGTGCCAGCAGCCTAACGGACTTACCCTCTGGAAACACCATATATTTT. Translation: CASSLTDLPSGNTIYF. The V and J genes are TRBV7-2 and TRBJ1-3; D is undetermined. With 5 bases removed from V and 0 bases from J, the gap between germline ends came to 14 bases. CDR3 size: 16 residues. Germline V CDR1 and CDR2: SGHTA, FQGNSA.

CDR3 in DNA: TGTGCCAGCAGCTTAGCGGGGGCACTCTCTGGAAACACCATATATTTT. Protein sequence: CASSLAGALSGNTIYF. This rearrangement joins TRBV7-9 to TRBJ1-3; tentatively, D is TRBD1 (6 bases). From germline, CDR1 is SEHNR and CDR2 FQNEAQ (reference sequence). This CDR3 is 16 amino acids long. V shed 0 bases and J shed 0 bases, with 9 bases lying between them. Filled out from reference TRBV7-9 and TRBJ1-3, the complete variable domain reads DTGVSQNPRHKITKRGQNVTFRCDPISEHNRLYWYRQTLGQGPEFLTYFQNEAQLEKSRLLSDRFSAERPKGSFSTLEIQRTEQGDSAMYLCASSLAGALSGNTIYFGEGSWLTVV.

CDR3 loop: CASSEPGLFSGNTIYF. CDR3 in DNA: TGTGCCAGCAGTGAACCCGGACTGTTCTCTGGAAACACCATATATTTT. The chain uses TRBV25-1 and TRBJ1-3; no definite D call. The V gene lost 2 bases and the J gene lost 0 bases, with 11 bases spanning the gap. The CDR3 extends over 16 amino acids. CDR1 and CDR2 from the germline V gene are MGHDK and SYGVNS.

The chain is built from TRBV29-1 and TRBJ1-2, with D uncertain. Per germline, CDR1 SQVTM and CDR2 ANQGSEA. V lost 6 bases and J 1 base, leaving 9 bases between the germline ends. The length of the CDR3 is 12 residues. The CDR3 DNA is TGCAGCGTCGAGAGGATTAACTATGGCTACACCTTC. Residues: CSVERINYGYTF.

This chain joins TRBV29-1 and TRBJ2-7; D may correspond to TRBD1 or TRBD2 (6 bases each). V lost 0 bases, J lost 7 bases, and 13 bases lay in between. Germline assignment: CDR1 SQVTM and CDR2 ANQGSEA. The CDR3 consists of 13 residues. The CDR3: CSVEDRGLAEQYF. The DNA of the CDR3 is TGCAGCGTTGAAGATCGGGGGCTTGCTGAGCAGTACTTC.

For the CDR3, the DNA is TGTGCCTGTCGGGACCAAAGCACAGATACGCAGTATTTT. Its translation: CACRDQSTDTQYF. This chain connects TRBV30 to TRBJ2-3; D may be TRBD1 or TRBD2 (5 bases each). Germline assignment: CDR1 GTSNPN and CDR2 SVGIG (reference sequence). The CDR3 length is 13 residues. The V end lost 6 bases, the J end lost 0 bases, and 10 bases lay between the germline ends. Looking up the rest from reference TRBV30 and TRBJ2-3 gives the full variable domain: SQTIHQWPATLVQPVGSPLSLECTVEGTSNPNLYWYRQAAGRGLQLLFYSVGIGQISSEVPQNLSASRPQDRQFILSSKKLLLSDSGFYLCACRDQSTDTQYFGPGTRLTVL.

The chain recombines TRBV29-1 with TRBJ1-1; 8 bases fit TRBD1. Germline V gene lookup returns CDR1 SQVTM and CDR2 ANQGSEA. The CDR3 is 12 residues long. V lost 7 bases, J lost 10 bases, and 11 bases stayed unmatched. CDR3 sequence (DNA): TGCAGCGGGAGGGGGACAGGACGCGCAGCTTTCTTT. It yields the protein CSGRGTGRAAFF. Supplemented by reference TRBV29-1 and TRBJ1-1, the full variable domain reads SAVISQKPSRDICQRGTSLTIQCQVDSQVTMMFWYRQQPGQSLTLIATANQGSEATYESGFVIDKFPISRPNLTFSTLTVSNMSPEDSSIYLCSGRGTGRAAFFGQGTRLTVV.

The chain employs TRBV7-9 and TRBJ2-3; possible D gene TRBD2, 5 bases. The germline V and J ends were trimmed by 5 bases and 6 bases, with 21 bases remaining between them. CDR1 is SEHNR, CDR2 FQNEAQ, per germline (reference sequence). This CDR3 is 16 amino acids long. The CDR3 loop reads CASSLQISSGWDTQYF. The CDR3 DNA sequence: TGTGCCAGCAGCCTACAAATCTCCTCGGGGTGGGATACGCAGTATTTT.

This chain links TRBV25-1 with TRBJ1-2; TRBD1 might be the D (5 bases). V was cut by 8 bases and J by 3 bases, with 16 bases left in between. The germline V gene has CDR1 MGHDK and CDR2 SYGVNS. The CDR3 has 14 residues. The CDR3 sequence is CASGDNRKDYGYTF. CDR3 coding DNA: TGTGCCAGCGGGGATAACAGGAAGGACTATGGCTACACCTTC.

The rearrangement joins TRBV9 to TRBJ2-3; 8 nucleotides line up with TRBD1. The CDR3 sequence is 15 residues long. V shed 4 bases and J 0 bases; nucleotides not matched to a gene: 4. Germline CDR1 SGDLS, CDR2 YYNGEE. CDR3 in amino acids: CASSSRQGSTDTQYF. For the CDR3, the DNA is TGTGCCAGCAGCTCCCGACAGGGGAGCACAGATACGCAGTATTTT.

This clone was counted only a few times. This sequence joins TRBV14 and TRBJ2-1; 8 bases map to TRBD1. CDR3 length: 17 amino acids. V gave up 0 bases and J gave up 2 bases; unmatched junction bases: 6. The germline V gene has CDR1 SGHDN and CDR2 FVKESK. The CDR3 nucleotides are TGTGCCAGCAGCCAAGATTTCTTACAGGGGGCCTACAATGAGCAGTTCTTC. This codes for CASSQDFLQGAYNEQFF.

The genes are TRBV7-9 and TRBJ2-5; 12 bases align to TRBD2. Germline V gene sequence: CDR1 SEHNR, CDR2 FQNEAQ (reference sequence). Trimming at V came to 6 bases and at J to 2 bases, leaving 7 bases not matched to a gene. The CDR3 extends over 16 amino acids. CDR3 in DNA: TGTGCCAGCAGGCCCAGACTAGCGGGGGATCAAGAGACCCAGTACTTC. It translates to CASRPRLAGDQETQYF. Variable domain in full (rest from reference TRBV7-9 and TRBJ2-5): DTGVSQNPRHKITKRGQNVTFRCDPISEHNRLYWYRQTLGQGPEFLTYFQNEAQLEKSRLLSDRFSAERPKGSFSTLEIQRTEQGDSAMYLCASRPRLAGDQETQYFGPGTRLLVL.

This clone was recorded a few times. The chain combines TRBV5-6 with TRBJ1-6; no definite D call. The CDR3 spans 15 residues. The V end lost 4 bases, the J end lost 8 bases, and 16 bases lay between the germline ends. CDR1 and CDR2 (germline): SGHDT, YYEEEE. Written as DNA, the CDR3 is TGTGCCAGCAGCCCTTCGAAGAAGATCGATTCACCCCTCCACTTT. Encoded protein: CASSPSKKIDSPLHF.

This clone has just a few counts. The CDR3 DNA reads TGTGCCAGCAGCACCCGGACAGGGCACGAGCAGTACTTC. It encodes CASSTRTGHEQYF. V is TRBV7-9 and J is TRBJ2-7; TRBD1 matches 8 bases. Looked up from germline, CDR1 is SEHNR and CDR2 is FQNEAQ (reference sequence). This CDR3 has 13 amino acids. The V and J ends lost 5 bases and 5 bases, in that order; junction bases with no gene match: 5. Full variable domain (rest looked up from reference TRBV7-9 and TRBJ2-7): DTGVSQNPRHKITKRGQNVTFRCDPISEHNRLYWYRQTLGQGPEFLTYFQNEAQLEKSRLLSDRFSAERPKGSFSTLEIQRTEQGDSAMYLCASSTRTGHEQYFGPGTRLTVT.